These 30 T cell receptor beta chains were all obtained from the same sample, sequenced in a study of CXCR3-negative and CXCR3-positive naive CD8 T cells. UMI-labeled 5' RACE TRB cDNA libraries were prepared from the cells. TCRdb re-called the 5' RACE reads and gives one entry per CDR3 protein, without DNA. In total, the table holds 28,000 or so distinct CDR3 sequences. Sequencing was carried out using naive CXCR3- CD8+ T cells from blood. Subset of the sample: CD45RO-CCR7+CD27+CD95- naive CD8+ T cells lacking CXCR3 (TNR3-). The receptors were sampled from a human donor in good health. Some clones in this sample may be carry-over from other donors' samples.

The rearrangement links TRBV5-6 to TRBJ2-7; the D call of TRBD1 rests on TCRdb alone, since no DNA is present to check it. The germline gives CDR1 SGHDT, CDR2 YYEEEE. The CDR3 length is 14 residues. The CDR3 sequence: CASSLPRGFDEQYF. The whole variable domain, filled in from reference TRBV5-6 and TRBJ2-7, reads DAGVTQSPTHLIKTRGQQVTLRCSPKSGHDTVSWYQQALGQGPQFIFQYYEEEERQRGNFPDRFSGHQFPNYSSELNVNALLLGDSALYLCASSLPRGFDEQYFGPGTRLTVT.

The V call is TRBV9, the J call TRBJ2-1; TCRdb proposes TRBD1, but this gene call is untestable without DNA. Germline values: CDR1 SGDLS, CDR2 YYNGEE. CDR3 length equals 15 residues. CDR3 in amino acids: CASSPTGTGYNEQFF.

The chain carries TRBV20-1 and TRBJ2-5; the TRBD1 assignment by TCRdb is unverifiable without DNA. The CDR3 has 17 residues. CDR1 is DFQATT and CDR2 is SNEGSKA in the germline V gene (reference sequence). The CDR3: CSARELAGGRPAGTQYF.

This chain uses TRBV7-9 with TRBJ2-7; TCRdb returns TRBD2, unconfirmable since there is no DNA. The CDR3 length is 13 residues. Germline V gene lookup returns CDR1 SEHNR and CDR2 FQNEAQ (reference sequence). The CDR3 region is CAGARAFGYEQYF.

The V gene is TRBV6-5, the J gene TRBJ2-1; the D gene TCRdb calls, TRBD2, cannot be checked with no DNA. This CDR3 region has 20 residues. Germline values: CDR1 MNHEY, CDR2 SVGAGI. The CDR3 spells CASSYLRTSGGPLPYNEQFF.

This chain joins TRBV29-1 and TRBJ2-5. The germline gives CDR1 SQVTM, CDR2 ANQGSEA. The CDR3 totals 12 residues. This CDR3 is CSVEGLEETQYF. The full variable domain, its missing parts supplied by reference TRBV29-1 and TRBJ2-5, is SAVISQKPSRDICQRGTSLTIQCQVDSQVTMMFWYRQQPGQSLTLIATANQGSEATYESGFVIDKFPISRPNLTFSTLTVSNMSPEDSSIYLCSVEGLEETQYFGPGTRLLVL.

V and J are TRBV29-1 and TRBJ2-7; TCRdb indicates TRBD1, and absent DNA this call remains unverified. The CDR3 is made up of 14 amino acids. Germline-derived CDR1 and CDR2 are SQVTM and ANQGSEA. The CDR3 here is CSVEGQSSSYEQYF.

The chain has TRBV10-3 and TRBJ2-7; the TCRdb D gene call, TRBD1, has no DNA to confirm it. Germline V gives CDR1 ENHRY, CDR2 SYGVKD. The CDR3 totals 13 residues. This chain's CDR3 is CAIALQGTYEQYF.

The J gene is TRBJ2-3, the V gene TRBV28. Germline V gene lookup returns CDR1 MDHEN and CDR2 SYDVKM. The CDR3 is 12 amino acids. The CDR3 here is CASSFTSDTQYF.

The chain joins TRBV6-2 or TRBV6-3 to TRBJ2-7; TCRdb returns TRBD2, unconfirmable since there is no DNA. The V gene's germline CDR1 is MNHEY and CDR2 SVGEGT. CDR3 length equals 16 residues. The CDR3 sequence: CASSSATGTRGYEQYF.

The gene calls are TRBV29-1 and TRBJ1-1; the TCRdb D gene call, TRBD1, has no DNA to confirm it. The CDR3 consists of 12 residues. Germline CDR1 and CDR2: SQVTM and ANQGSEA. The CDR3 reads CSARTGAVGAFF. Drawing the rest from reference TRBV29-1 and TRBJ1-1, the complete variable domain is SAVISQKPSRDICQRGTSLTIQCQVDSQVTMMFWYRQQPGQSLTLIATANQGSEATYESGFVIDKFPISRPNLTFSTLTVSNMSPEDSSIYLCSARTGAVGAFFGQGTRLTVV.

The V gene is TRBV7-9, the J gene TRBJ2-5; TCRdb's assignment of TRBD1 cannot be checked, as there is no DNA. Germline V CDR1 and CDR2: SEHNR, FQNEAQ (reference sequence). CDR3 size: 16 residues. CDR3 region: CASSGSDRGQFETQYF.

This rearrangement joins TRBV12-3 or TRBV12-4 to TRBJ2-1. The CDR3 loop spans 15 amino acids. The CDR3 is CASSPIIVTYNEQFF.

This chain uses TRBV28 with TRBJ2-3; TCRdb's D call, TRBD2, is unchecked because there is no DNA. The CDR3 sequence is 15 residues long. The germline CDR1 and CDR2 sequences are MDHEN and SYDVKM. CDR3 in amino acids: CASSVTSGSTDTQYF.

The V and J genes are TRBV20-1 and TRBJ1-2. The CDR3 is made up of 13 amino acids. CDR1 is DFQATT, CDR2 SNEGSKA, per germline (reference sequence). This chain's CDR3 is CSAMELFNYGYTF.

V and J are TRBV25-1 and TRBJ2-5; lacking DNA, the TRBD1 call made by TCRdb goes unchecked. The CDR3 loop spans 14 amino acids. CDR1 MGHDK and CDR2 SYGVNS come from the germline V gene. The CDR3 reads CASSGLGGQETQYF. The full variable domain, with the rest looked up from reference TRBV25-1 and TRBJ2-5, is EADIYQTPRYLVIGTGKKITLECSQTMGHDKMYWYQQDPGMELHLIHYSYGVNSTEKGDLSSESTVSRIRTEHFPLTLESARPSHTSQYLCASSGLGGQETQYFGPGTRLLVL.

V and J are TRBV27 and TRBJ2-1; the D call of TRBD1 rests on TCRdb alone, since no DNA is present to check it. The CDR3 runs 16 residues. Germline V CDR1 and CDR2: MNHEY, SMNVEV (reference sequence). The CDR3 loop reads CASSFFPGTAYNEQFF.

This chain joins TRBV5-6 and TRBJ2-6. Germline CDR1 reads SGHDT; CDR2 reads YYEEEE. The CDR3 spans 15 residues. The CDR3 is CASSLTPSGANVLTF.

V and J are TRBV5-6 and TRBJ2-3; TCRdb reports TRBD1, a call that lacks DNA to check it against. The CDR3 length is 15 residues. Germline V CDR1 and CDR2: SGHDT, YYEEEE. The CDR3 spells CASSLLQAVADTQYF.

This sequence joins TRBV6-4 and TRBJ2-3; TCRdb names TRBD2, which stays unverified in the absence of DNA. Germline V gene lookup returns CDR1 MRHNA and CDR2 SNTAGT. The CDR3 sequence is 14 residues long. CDR3 region: CASSGGGDTDTQYF.

The chain recombines TRBV12-3 or TRBV12-4 with TRBJ2-4; absent DNA, TCRdb's TRBD2 call cannot be checked. The CDR3 is made up of 14 amino acids. Here the CDR3 reads CASSEDLAKNIQYF.

This chain joins TRBV12-3 or TRBV12-4 and TRBJ2-7; TCRdb calls TRBD1, which cannot be checked without DNA. The CDR3 totals 16 residues. This CDR3 is CASSFLGEIPFIGQYF.

The chain's CDR3 is CSAILGTGNYNEQFF. The chain joins TRBV20-1 to TRBJ2-1; lacking DNA, the TRBD1 call made by TCRdb goes unchecked. The germline V gene has CDR1 DFQATT and CDR2 SNEGSKA (reference sequence). This CDR3 comprises 15 residues.

The V and J genes are TRBV5-6 and TRBJ2-1; TCRdb reports TRBD1, a call that lacks DNA to check it against. Per the germline V gene, CDR1 is SGHDT and CDR2 is YYEEEE. The CDR3 has 15 residues. The CDR3: CASRNGQGAYNEQFF.

The rearrangement uses TRBV7-6 and TRBJ2-2; as DNA is missing, the TRBD1 call by TCRdb cannot be tested. The CDR3 is 15 residues long. The germline V gene encodes CDR1 SGHVS and CDR2 FNYEAQ. Here the CDR3 reads CASSLWTDATGELFF.

The rearrangement uses TRBV24-1 and TRBJ2-2; as DNA is missing, the TRBD1 call by TCRdb cannot be tested. The CDR3 contains 16 residues. Germline lookup yields CDR1 KGHDR and CDR2 SFDVKD. Here the CDR3 reads CATSDQQGLNTGELFF.

This clonotype is deemed medium-sized by its frequency. The rearrangement links TRBV4-3 to TRBJ2-7; TCRdb's D call, TRBD1, is unchecked because there is no DNA. Germline V CDR1 and CDR2: LGHNA, YSLEER. The CDR3 consists of 15 residues. This chain's CDR3 is CASSQGIGAPTGQYF.

J is TRBJ2-3 and V is TRBV29-1. The CDR3 consists of 15 residues. CDR1 and CDR2 from the germline V gene are SQVTM and ANQGSEA. CDR3 in amino acids: CSVEDGRYSTYAQYF.

This clonotype is identified as medium-sized from frequency. V usage is TRBV9 and J usage is TRBJ1-1; no DNA is available, so the TRBD1 call from TCRdb remains unchecked. The germline V gene has CDR1 SGDLS and CDR2 YYNGEE. CDR3 length: 13 amino acids. This chain's CDR3 is CASSTGMNTEAFF.

J is TRBJ1-5 and V is TRBV20-1; the D gene TCRdb calls, TRBD1, cannot be checked with no DNA. This CDR3 contains 15 residues. In germline, CDR1 is DFQATT, CDR2 SNEGSKA (reference sequence). This CDR3 reads CSATEDRGSSEPQHF.